This entry describes one T cell receptor (beta chain). Antigen unknown. The sample originates from a study of cytotoxic CD8 clonotypes in ibrutinib-treated CLL. On the study more broadly: Patients gave response samples after a median 12 months of treatment, range 6 to 36. Study findings and constraints: Progressing and sustained-remission patients had different sampling times.

This CDR3 has 15 residues. V was clipped by 3 bases and J by 3 bases; unmatched bases: 3. The germline CDR1 and CDR2 sequences are LNHDA and SQIVND (reference sequence). Sequencing was designed to attain a depth spanning 1 in 200,000 to 1 in 1 million T cells. Measured with immunoSEQ multiplex PCR; TCRdb has only the in-frame clones, and not every one. Found here are more than 200,000 clones, 70% of them singletons; the top ten hold 15%. The chain joins TRBV19 to TRBJ2-7, with TRBD2 matching over 12 bases. The input for sequencing was PBMCs, taken after 24 months of ibrutinib treatment. The sequence was obtained from a human donor with chronic lymphocytic leukemia. The CDR3 loop reads CASSIGLAGNYEQYF. The CDR3 bases are TGTGCCAGTAGTATCGGACTAGCGGGAAACTACGAGCAGTACTTC.